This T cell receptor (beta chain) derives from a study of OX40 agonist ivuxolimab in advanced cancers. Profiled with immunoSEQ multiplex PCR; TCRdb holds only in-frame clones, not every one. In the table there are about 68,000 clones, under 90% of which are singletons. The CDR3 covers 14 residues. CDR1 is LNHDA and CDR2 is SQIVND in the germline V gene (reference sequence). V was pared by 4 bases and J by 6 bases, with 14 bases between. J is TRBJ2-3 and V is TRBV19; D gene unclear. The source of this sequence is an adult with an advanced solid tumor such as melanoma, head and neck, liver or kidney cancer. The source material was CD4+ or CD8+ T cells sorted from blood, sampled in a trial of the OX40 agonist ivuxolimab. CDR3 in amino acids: CASSNGRLWDTQYF. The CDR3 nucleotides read TGTGCCAGTAGTAACGGCCGCCTTTGGGATACGCAGTATTTT.